This TCR beta chain comes out of a study of blood T cell repertoires in COVID-19. Data came from immunoSEQ multiplex PCR; TCRdb stores just in-frame clones and leaves some out. This table has around 100,000 clones, about 87% appearing once. The germline gives CDR1 LNHDA, CDR2 SQIVND (reference sequence). The CDR3 is made up of 14 amino acids. Trimming cost V 6 bases and J 1 base; bases outside gene matches: 3. The sample consisted of peripheral blood. The genes are TRBV19 and TRBJ1-1; 9 bases align to TRBD1. This receptor was identified in a human donor in a cohort sampled during active COVID-19. As DNA, the CDR3 is TGTGCCAGTAGATTGGGACAGGGGAACACTGAAGCTTTCTTT. This encodes CASRLGQGNTEAFF. Full variable domain (outside the CDR3, taken from reference TRBV19 and TRBJ1-1): DGGITQSPKYLFRKEGQNVTLSCEQNLNHDAMYWYRQDPGQGLRLIYYSQIVNDFQKGDIAEGYSVSREKKESFPLTVTSAQKNPTAFYLCASRLGQGNTEAFFGQGTRLTVV.